The 20 T cell receptor beta chains in this list originate from one sample, sequenced in a study of blood T cell repertoires in COVID-19. Data came from immunoSEQ multiplex PCR; TCRdb stores just in-frame clones and leaves some out. The sample has approximately 390,000 clones, 87% seen once. The sequenced sample consisted of PBMCs or T cells enriched from blood (not recorded which). The source is a woman between 50 and 59 years old who had recovered from COVID-19.

This clone was counted once. CDR3 in DNA: TGTGCCAGCAAAACGGACAGTTTGAACACTGAAGCTTTCTTT. It specifies CASKTDSLNTEAFF. The chain links TRBV2 to TRBJ1-1, with D tentatively TRBD1 (6 bases). V lost 7 bases to trimming and J lost 0 bases, with 12 bases between them. Germline CDR1 is SNHLY and CDR2 is FYNNEI. The CDR3 totals 14 residues.

The rearrangement uses TRBV7-8 and TRBJ1-1; 8 bases fit TRBD1. The length of the CDR3 is 15 residues. Trimming at V came to 5 bases and at J to 1 base, leaving 6 bases not matched to a gene. The germline V gene encodes CDR1 SGHVS and CDR2 FQNEAQ. CDR3 sequence reads: CASSPRQGRNTEAFF. CDR3 coding DNA: TGTGCCAGCAGCCCCAGACAGGGGCGGAACACTGAAGCTTTCTTT. Based on the CDR3 plus reference TRBV7-8 and TRBJ1-1, the full variable domain is GAGVSQSPRYKVAKRGQDVALRCDPISGHVSLFWYQQALGQGPEFLTYFQNEAQLDKSGLPSDRFFAERPEGSVSTLKIQRTQQEDSAVYLCASSPRQGRNTEAFFGQGTRLTVV.

The chain links TRBV5-1 to TRBJ2-7; 12 positions agree with TRBD1. The J segment lost 4 bases and the V segment lost 3 bases, leaving 8 bases of the junction unmatched. The CDR3 runs to 16 residues. CDR1 and CDR2 (germline): SGHRS, YFSETQ. Here the CDR3 reads CASSWGQGASSYEQYF. Here the CDR3 DNA reads TGCGCCAGCAGCTGGGGACAGGGGGCATCATCATACGAGCAGTACTTC.

The chain employs TRBV28 and TRBJ1-2; 7 bases are shared with TRBD1. Germline loops: CDR1 MDHEN, CDR2 SYDVKM. The CDR3 is made up of 14 amino acids. Losses at the gene ends were 6 bases for V and 2 bases for J; bases not matched to a gene: 6. Here the CDR3 reads CASSATGVNYGYTF. The DNA for the CDR3 is TGTGCCAGCAGCGCCACAGGGGTGAACTATGGCTACACCTTC.

This chain connects TRBV7-8 to TRBJ1-5, with TRBD1 matching 8 bases. The germline V gene has CDR1 SGHVS and CDR2 FQNEAQ. V lost 5 bases and J lost 9; bases outside the gene matches: 12. This CDR3 is 15 amino acids long. The CDR3 loop is CASSARGRFFGPQHF. CDR3 in DNA: TGTGCCAGCAGCGCCAGGGGGCGCTTTTTTGGGCCCCAGCATTTT.

The chain couples TRBV6-4 to TRBJ2-1; 7 bases agree with TRBD1. V shed 2 bases, J shed 3 bases, and the junction held 4 bases outside the gene matches. CDR1 and CDR2 from the germline V gene are MRHNA and SNTAGT. The CDR3 contains 15 residues. The DNA for the CDR3 is TGTGCCAGCAGTGACCCCTGGACAGGCTACAATGAGCAGTTCTTC. Its protein is CASSDPWTGYNEQFF.

The rearrangement uses TRBV15 and TRBJ1-2; D uncertain. The CDR3 sequence is 12 residues long. The V and J ends lost 5 bases and 2 bases respectively, with 6 bases between them. The germline V gene has CDR1 LNHNV and CDR2 YYDKDF (reference sequence). As DNA, the CDR3 is TGTGCCACCAGCGGCAGAAACTATGGCTACACCTTC. Residues: CATSGRNYGYTF.

This clone showed up just once. This chain connects TRBV2 to TRBJ2-1; possibly TRBD1 for D (6 bases). The CDR3 covers 15 residues. The germline V gene has CDR1 SNHLY and CDR2 FYNNEI. V lost 10 bases to trimming and J lost 4 bases, with 20 bases between them. Here the CDR3 reads CATRPQGSPYNEQFF. DNA for the CDR3: TGTGCCACCAGACCCCAGGGGTCTCCATACAATGAGCAGTTCTTC. Based on the CDR3 plus reference TRBV2 and TRBJ2-1, the full variable domain is EPEVTQTPSHQVTQMGQEVILRCVPISNHLYFYWYRQILGQKVEFLVSFYNNEISEKSEIFDDQFSVERPDGSNFTLKIRSTKLEDSAMYFCATRPQGSPYNEQFFGPGTRLTVL.

The sample holds a few counts of this clone. V gene TRBV7-9 combines with J gene TRBJ1-6; D may be TRBD1 (5 bases). Trimming took 10 bases from V and 3 from J, leaving 10 bases between them. Per the germline V gene, CDR1 is SEHNR and CDR2 is FQNEAQ (reference sequence). The length of the CDR3 is 13 residues. CDR3 nucleotides: TGTGCCAATTCGGACATCTATAATTCACCCCTCCACTTT. It translates to CANSDIYNSPLHF. Complete variable domain (other parts from reference TRBV7-9 and TRBJ1-6): DTGVSQNPRHKITKRGQNVTFRCDPISEHNRLYWYRQTLGQGPEFLTYFQNEAQLEKSRLLSDRFSAERPKGSFSTLEIQRTEQGDSAMYLCANSDIYNSPLHFGNGTRLTVT.

The V and J genes are TRBV24-1 and TRBJ2-7; TRBD2 is a possible D gene (6 bases). V was cut by 2 bases and J by 5 bases, with 15 bases left in between. The length of the CDR3 is 15 residues. In germline, CDR1 is KGHDR, CDR2 SFDVKD. CDR3 region: CATSDYIGEENEQYF. DNA of the CDR3: TGTGCCACCAGTGATTATATTGGGGAGGAAAACGAGCAGTACTTC.

The rearrangement links TRBV6-5 to TRBJ1-2; the D is unclear. Germline CDR1 MNHEY, CDR2 SVGAGI. CDR3 size: 13 residues. V lost 7 bases and J lost 7, with 16 bases in between. The DNA for the CDR3 is TGTGCCAGCACCCCCCGAGTCGAGAGTGGCTACACCTTC. Protein sequence: CASTPRVESGYTF.

The chain combines TRBV6-5 with TRBJ1-1, with D perhaps matching TRBD1 (6 bases). Germline-derived CDR1 and CDR2 are MNHEY and SVGAGI. The CDR3 is made up of 15 amino acids. Trimming pared 0 bases from V and 5 bases from J, leaving 13 bases between. The CDR3 reads CASSYSGGRLTEAFF. CDR3 sequence (DNA): TGTGCCAGCAGTTACTCGGGGGGGCGACTAACTGAAGCTTTCTTT.

J is TRBJ2-4 and V is TRBV7-2; the match to TRBD1 covers 8 bases. V dropped 6 bases and J dropped 9; count of bases not matched to a gene: 10. Germline values: CDR1 SGHTA, CDR2 FQGNSA. CDR3 length: 14 residues. The CDR3 region has the DNA TGTGCCAGCAGTTCTCAGGGGGCGGGCGGCATTCAGTACTTC. This encodes CASSSQGAGGIQYF.

This sequence joins TRBV6-1 and TRBJ2-5; 10 bases are shared with TRBD2. CDR3 length: 16 residues. J lost 1 base, V lost 4 bases, and 6 bases had no gene match. The germline gives CDR1 MNHNS, CDR2 SASEGT. In DNA form, the CDR3 reads TGTGCCAGCAGTGTCCTGGCTAGCGGGGGCCAAGAGACCCAGTACTTC. This gives the protein CASSVLASGGQETQYF.

The rearrangement uses TRBV5-6 and TRBJ1-1, with D hard to call. This CDR3 contains 14 residues. Trimming removed 2 bases at V and 4 bases at J, with 12 bases between. From germline, CDR1 is SGHDT and CDR2 YYEEEE. Here the CDR3 reads CASSFPTSGTEAFF. CDR3 in DNA: TGTGCCAGCAGCTTTCCGACAAGCGGCACTGAAGCTTTCTTT.

V and J are TRBV7-9 and TRBJ2-2, with 7 bases fitting TRBD1. Germline V CDR1 and CDR2: SEHNR, FQNEAQ (reference sequence). The CDR3 runs to 13 residues. The ends lost 8 bases at V and 3 bases at J; junction bases unmatched: 3. The CDR3 here is CASGDRDTGELFF. For the CDR3, the DNA is TGTGCCAGCGGTGACAGGGACACCGGGGAGCTGTTTTTT.

The CDR3 DNA sequence: TGTGCCAGCAGCCTTGACAGGGCATCTGGAAACACCATATATTTT. It codes for CASSLDRASGNTIYF. The rearrangement uses TRBV7-8 and TRBJ1-3; 7 nucleotides align to TRBD1. Germline CDR1 and CDR2: SGHVS and FQNEAQ. The ends lost 5 bases at V and 1 base at J; junction bases unmatched: 5. The CDR3 extends over 15 amino acids. Based on the CDR3 plus reference TRBV7-8 and TRBJ1-3, the full variable domain is GAGVSQSPRYKVAKRGQDVALRCDPISGHVSLFWYQQALGQGPEFLTYFQNEAQLDKSGLPSDRFFAERPEGSVSTLKIQRTQQEDSAVYLCASSLDRASGNTIYFGEGSWLTVV.

The chain is built from TRBV5-5 and TRBJ1-5, with TRBD1 identical over 7 bases. Trimming took 4 bases from V and 0 from J; bases not matched to a gene: 4. The CDR3 sequence is 15 residues long. CDR1 and CDR2 from the germline V gene are SGHKS and YYEKEE (reference sequence). As DNA, the CDR3 is TGTGCCAGCAGCGCGACAGGGCTTAGCAATCAGCCCCAGCATTTT. Its translation is CASSATGLSNQPQHF.

The rearrangement uses TRBV3-1 (or the pseudogene TRBV3-2) and TRBJ2-7, with D perhaps TRBD1 (6 bases). The CDR3 is 12 residues long. The germline V gene encodes CDR1 LGHDT and CDR2 YNNKEL (reference sequence). V lost 4 bases to trimming and J lost 6 bases, with 10 bases between them. Here the CDR3 reads CASSRDRREQYF. DNA of the CDR3: TGTGCCAGCAGCCGAGACAGGCGCGAGCAGTACTTC.

The rearrangement joins TRBV4-1 to TRBJ1-1, with TRBD1 identical over 8 bases. V shed 9 bases, J shed 6 bases, and the junction held 12 bases outside the gene matches. CDR1 is MGHRA and CDR2 is YSYEKL in the germline V gene. This CDR3 spans 14 amino acids. The CDR3 nucleotides are TGCGCCAGTACCGGACAGGGACTGGATTCTGAAGCTTTCTTT. Amino acids: CASTGQGLDSEAFF.